The T cell receptor (beta chain) described here comes from a study of T cell responses to AZD1222 COVID-19 vaccine. Study results and limitations: Across spike, vaccine-associated CD4 TCRs were found, dominant at 160-218 and 743-854.

The data were produced by immunoSEQ multiplex PCR, yet TCRdb's version contains in-frame clones alone and is incomplete. The sample has over 100,000 clones; approximately 91% are singletons. Investigators merged groups given second doses at roughly 4 or roughly 12 weeks. As to this clone: Its specificity is not known.

Trimming took 7 bases from V and 0 from J, leaving 6 bases between them. The germline V gene has CDR1 LNHNV and CDR2 YYDKDF (reference sequence). CDR3 length: 12 amino acids. The origin of this receptor is an adult who received the AZD1222 COVID-19 vaccine. Source: peripheral blood, taken 28 days after the second AZD1222 dose. This chain joins TRBV15 and TRBJ1-1; no clear D. The CDR3 nucleotides are TGTGCCACCACCGGAGTGAACACTGAAGCTTTCTTT. Its protein product is CATTGVNTEAFF.